This is a list of T cell receptor beta chains from one sample in a study of blood T cell repertoires in COVID-19. Using immunoSEQ multiplex PCR, the repertoire was profiled, and TCRdb retains in-frame clones only, with some absent. The table records 150,000 to 190,000 clones, roughly four fifths of them present only once. Sample: PBMCs or T cells enriched from blood (not recorded which). All receptors come from a man in his forties or fifties who had recovered from COVID-19. Each CDR3 is given with its conserved first and last residue. D genes are given only for firm matches. Clone size is given for some rows only: seen once, a few or many times, or a class if the clone is expanded.

CDR3 protein: CASSVGAQVTGYEQFF; CDR3 DNA: TGTGCCAGCAGCGTAGGGGCACAGGTGACAGGCTATGAGCAGTTCTTC; J gene: TRBJ2-1; V gene: TRBV9; D gene: .; clone size: .
CDR3 protein: CASSLVGTGGGVTKNIQYF; CDR3 DNA: TGTGCCAGCAGCTTAGTCGGGACAGGGGGCGGAGTGACCAAAAACATTCAGTACTTC; J gene: TRBJ2-4; V gene: TRBV7-9; D gene: TRBD1; clone size: many
CDR3 protein: CASTDRGELFF; CDR3 DNA: TGTGCCAGCACCGACAGGGGGGAGCTGTTTTTT; J gene: TRBJ2-2; V gene: TRBV6-4; D gene: .; clone size: .
CDR3 protein: CASSGQNYGYTF; CDR3 DNA: TGTGCCAGCAGCGGACAGAACTATGGCTACACCTTC; J gene: TRBJ1-2; V gene: TRBV7-9; D gene: .; clone size: .
CDR3 protein: CASSQTRNTGELFF; CDR3 DNA: TGCGCCAGCAGCCAAACCAGGAACACCGGGGAGCTGTTTTTT; J gene: TRBJ2-2; V gene: TRBV4-3; D gene: .; clone size: .
CDR3 protein: CASSYYLMGGTQYF; CDR3 DNA: TGTGCCAGCAGCTATTATTTGATGGGAGGGACCCAGTACTTC; J gene: TRBJ2-5; V gene: TRBV5-8; D gene: .; clone size: .
CDR3 protein: CASSPRYGDTYNEQFF; CDR3 DNA: TGTGCCAGCTCACCACGCTACGGCGACACTTACAATGAGCAGTTCTTC; J gene: TRBJ2-1; V gene: TRBV18; D gene: .; clone size: .
CDR3 protein: CASSLSRGGTFGEQFF; CDR3 DNA: TGTGCCAGCAGCCTCTCCCGAGGTGGGACTTTTGGGGAGCAGTTCTTC; J gene: TRBJ2-1; V gene: TRBV9; D gene: .; clone size: few
CDR3 protein: CASSPLSLEETQYF; CDR3 DNA: TGTGCCAGCAGCCCCTTGAGTCTGGAAGAGACCCAGTACTTC; J gene: TRBJ2-5; V gene: TRBV3-1/TRBV3-2; D gene: .; clone size: .
CDR3 protein: CASSRDVTGGRGTGELFF; CDR3 DNA: TGTGCCAGCAGCCGAGATGTCACGGGGGGCCGTGGCACCGGGGAGCTGTTTTTT; J gene: TRBJ2-2; V gene: TRBV4-2; D gene: .; clone size: .
CDR3 protein: CATSQTPGQGRGSSYNEQFF; CDR3 DNA: TGTGCCACCAGCCAAACACCGGGACAGGGACGAGGGAGCTCCTACAATGAGCAGTTCTTC; J gene: TRBJ2-1; V gene: TRBV24-1; D gene: TRBD1; clone size: once
CDR3 protein: CASSPVSGRTDTQYF; CDR3 DNA: TGTGCCAGCTCACCGGTATCAGGGAGGACAGATACGCAGTATTTT; J gene: TRBJ2-3; V gene: TRBV18; D gene: .; clone size: .
CDR3 protein: CASSFRGLGTEAFF; CDR3 DNA: TGTGCCAGCAGCTTCAGGGGGCTGGGGACTGAAGCTTTCTTT; J gene: TRBJ1-1; V gene: TRBV7-2; D gene: TRBD1; clone size: .
CDR3 protein: CSVSGGPSYNEQFF; CDR3 DNA: TGCAGCGTAAGCGGGGGCCCGTCCTACAATGAGCAGTTCTTC; J gene: TRBJ2-1; V gene: TRBV29-1; D gene: TRBD2; clone size: .
CDR3 protein: CASSSAQGKTTEAFF; CDR3 DNA: TGTGCCAGCAGCTCAGCACAGGGGAAGACCACTGAAGCTTTCTTT; J gene: TRBJ1-1; V gene: TRBV7-2; D gene: TRBD1; clone size: .
CDR3 protein: CASSPLPGTNNEQFF; CDR3 DNA: TGTGCCAGCAGCCCCCTTCCCGGGACAAACAATGAGCAGTTCTTC; J gene: TRBJ2-1; V gene: TRBV4-2; D gene: .; clone size: .
CDR3 protein: CASSEVAKNTEAFF; CDR3 DNA: TGTGCCAGCAGTGAAGTGGCAAAGAACACTGAAGCTTTCTTT; J gene: TRBJ1-1; V gene: TRBV2; D gene: .; clone size: .
CDR3 protein: CASSLGGEETQYF; CDR3 DNA: TGTGCCAGCAGCTTAGGGGGGGAAGAGACCCAGTACTTC; J gene: TRBJ2-5; V gene: TRBV7-9; D gene: .; clone size: once
CDR3 protein: CASRAGTPTYEQYF; CDR3 DNA: TGTGCCAGTAGAGCAGGGACACCAACCTACGAGCAGTACTTC; J gene: TRBJ2-7; V gene: TRBV19; D gene: .; clone size: .
CDR3 protein: CASSRSGQVNTEAFF; CDR3 DNA: TGTGCCAGTAGTAGGTCAGGACAGGTGAACACTGAAGCTTTCTTT; J gene: TRBJ1-1; V gene: TRBV19; D gene: TRBD1; clone size: .
CDR3 protein: CASSLGMAPRDEKLFF; CDR3 DNA: TGCGCCAGCAGCTTGGGGATGGCCCCCAGGGATGAAAAACTGTTTTTT; J gene: TRBJ1-4; V gene: TRBV5-1; D gene: .; clone size: .
CDR3 protein: CAWSFRTVSVHEQYF; CDR3 DNA: TGTGCCTGGAGTTTCAGAACCGTTAGCGTCCACGAGCAGTACTTC; J gene: TRBJ2-7; V gene: TRBV30; D gene: .; clone size: .
CDR3 protein: CASTPRTGSSYEQYF; CDR3 DNA: TGTGCCAGCACCCCCAGGACAGGGTCCTCCTACGAGCAGTACTTC; J gene: TRBJ2-7; V gene: TRBV6-2/TRBV6-3; D gene: TRBD1; clone size: once
CDR3 protein: CASSFGGGSYNEQFF; CDR3 DNA: TGTGCCAGCAGCTTTGGCGGGGGCTCCTACAATGAGCAGTTCTTC; J gene: TRBJ2-1; V gene: TRBV11-3; D gene: TRBD2; clone size: .
CDR3 protein: CAWSPGYNEQFF; CDR3 DNA: TGTGCCTGGAGTCCGGGATACAATGAGCAGTTCTTC; J gene: TRBJ2-1; V gene: TRBV30; D gene: .; clone size: .
CDR3 protein: CASSWGQGSNQPQHF; CDR3 DNA: TGTGCCAGCAGCTGGGGACAGGGGAGCAATCAGCCCCAGCATTTT; J gene: TRBJ1-5; V gene: TRBV5-5; D gene: TRBD1; clone size: .